The 24 T cell receptor beta chains given below trace back to one sample, sequenced in a study of read filtering for tumor transcriptome and immune sequencing. This library used around 400 ng RNA and molecular barcoded adaptors spanning alpha/delta and beta/gamma chains. Each CDR3 protein gets one entry after TCRdb re-called the reads with MiXCR. The sample has some 25,000 distinct CDR3 sequences; 20% are singletons. The specimen sequenced was a population of CD138-negative cells sorted from bone marrow. Receptors were obtained from a donor aged 40 or older with multiple myeloma.

This clonotype was seen more than once but under ten times. This sequence may be a read error, since a much larger clone differs from it by one base. V gene TRBV12-3 or TRBV12-4 combines with J gene TRBJ2-7; either TRBD1 or TRBD2 may fit D (5 bases each). The CDR3 loop spans 14 amino acids. The CDR3 DNA follows: TGTGCCAACAGTCCCCCGGGGCAGGCCTACGAGCAGTACTTC. This gives the protein CANSPPGQAYEQYF.

This clonotype was observed at least ten times. The CDR3, as DNA: TGCAGTGCTAGCGACGGCGGACCCTACGAGCAGTACTTC. It translates to CSASDGGPYEQYF. The J gene is TRBJ2-7, the V gene TRBV20-1; D unresolved. V shed 3 bases and J shed 2 bases, with 11 bases lying between them. The CDR3 runs 13 residues. In germline, CDR1 is DFQATT, CDR2 SNEGSKA (reference sequence).

Concerning this clonotype itself: A read error is possible here, since a much larger clone lies one base away. The chain uses TRBV7-9 and TRBJ2-5, with unresolved D. The CDR3 has 15 amino acids. Germline assignment: CDR1 SEHNR and CDR2 FQNEAQ (reference sequence). The CDR3 DNA sequence: TGTGCCAGCAGCTTCCTCCTGTGGGGAAAAGAGGCCCAGTACTTC. It translates to CASSFLLWGKEAQYF.

This clonotype was observed many times. The rearrangement uses TRBV7-3 and TRBJ2-1, with 10 bases aligning to TRBD2. The CDR3 is 16 residues long. Germline V gene data show CDR1 as SGHTA and CDR2 as FQGTGA. The V and J ends lost 5 bases and 4 bases, in that order; junction bases with no gene match: 8. CDR3 sequence (DNA): TGTGCCAGCAGCCCCACTGGTAGCGGGGGGTACAATGAGCAGTTCTTC. This encodes CASSPTGSGGYNEQFF.

As regards this clonotype: The germline gene is not matched at one end of the junction; a read error may be the cause. The J gene is TRBJ2-1, the V gene TRBV24-1; 10 bases fit TRBD1. The CDR3 runs to 14 residues. Germline-derived CDR1 and CDR2 are KGHDR and SFDVKD. The CDR3 region is CATSDLTGGNERFF. CDR3 in DNA: TGCGCCACCAGTGATTTGACAGGGGGCAATGAGCGGTTCTTC.

A remark on this clonotype: This may be a read error, as it is one base from a much larger clone. V usage is TRBV6-6 and J usage is TRBJ1-5, with a possible D match to TRBD1 (6 bases). TRBJ2-3 explains the end of the DNA better; the J call may be wrong. The V gene's germline CDR1 is MNHNY and CDR2 SVGAGI (reference sequence). This CDR3 has 15 residues. CDR3 nucleotide sequence: TGTGCCAGCAGTTTCCAAACAGGGAGCAATCAGCCCCAGTATTTT. Its translation is CASSFQTGSNQPQYF.

This clonotype was counted many times. The genes are TRBV5-5 and TRBJ2-2, with D perhaps TRBD2 (6 bases). Trimming shortened V by 4 bases and J by 6 bases, and 13 bases separated the two germline ends. The germline CDR1 and CDR2 sequences are SGHKS and YYEKEE (reference sequence). The CDR3 length is 14 residues. The CDR3 nucleotides are TGTGCCAGCAGCCGGTCGGGAGTCGCCGGGGAGCTGTTTTTT. Encoded protein: CASSRSGVAGELFF.

With respect to this clonotype: Only one base separates this from a far larger clonotype, so it likely reflects a read error. This chain uses TRBV7-2 with TRBJ2-7; TRBD2 matches 11 bases. The CDR3 length is 17 residues. CDR1 is SGHTA, CDR2 FQGNSA, per germline. Trimming cost V 3 bases and J 2 bases; bases outside gene matches: 9. Written as DNA, the CDR3 is TGTGCCAGCAGCTTGGTAGGACTAGCGGGCCGCCCCTACGAGCAGTACTTC. The encoded protein is CASSLVGLAGRPYEQYF.

In regard to this clonotype: This sequence may be a read error, since a much larger clone differs from it by one base. This likely comes from a read error, as the CDR3 has no conserved phenylalanine or tryptophan at its end. The rearrangement joins TRBV24-1 to TRBJ2-7; D uncertain. CDR3 length: 12 amino acids. CDR1 KGHDR and CDR2 SFDVKD come from the germline V gene. Trimming shortened V by 0 bases and J by 4 bases, and 3 bases separated the two germline ends. The DNA of the CDR3 is TGTGCCACCAGTGATTTGGGGTACGAGCAGTACTTA. Translated, it gives CATSDLGYEQYL.

This clonotype appeared many times. The chain couples TRBV14 to TRBJ1-1; 8 bases agree with TRBD1. The CDR3 length is 15 residues. V lost 5 bases and J lost 4; bases outside the gene matches: 9. Germline V gives CDR1 SGHDN, CDR2 FVKESK. CDR3 DNA: TGTGCCAGCAGCTTGCGGACAGGGCGGACCACTGAAGCTTTCTTT. Translating gives CASSLRTGRTTEAFF.

In regard to this clonotype: Given the absence of the conserved phenylalanine or tryptophan at the CDR3 end, a read error is likely. This chain links TRBV29-1 with TRBJ2-1, with D maybe TRBD2 (5 bases). V shed 7 bases and J shed 6 bases, with 10 bases lying between them. The CDR3 extends over 11 amino acids. Germline V gene data show CDR1 as SQVTM and CDR2 as ANQGSEA. This CDR3 reads CSGRSFNEQFS. Written as DNA, the CDR3 is TGCAGCGGGAGGAGCTTCAATGAGCAGTTCTCC.

This clonotype was seen at least ten times. The CDR3 protein is CASSSVGRDQETQYF. The CDR3 DNA is TGTGCCAGCAGTTCTGTAGGGCGAGACCAAGAGACCCAGTACTTC. The rearrangement links TRBV6-5 to TRBJ2-5; D is undetermined. CDR3 length equals 15 residues. Germline-derived CDR1 and CDR2 are MNHEY and SVGAGI. V lost 4 bases and J lost 0, with 12 bases in between.

This clonotype appeared many times. The V call is TRBV10-3, the J call TRBJ2-2; 7 bases map to TRBD2. Germline lookup yields CDR1 ENHRY and CDR2 SYGVKD. The CDR3 contains 14 residues. V was clipped by 8 bases and J by 4 bases; unmatched bases: 7. The CDR3 spells CAIRAGVSTGELFF. CDR3 nucleotides: TGTGCCATCCGCGCGGGAGTGAGCACCGGGGAGCTGTTTTTT.

In its sample, this clonotype was seen many times. The rearrangement joins TRBV27 to TRBJ1-1; TRBD1 matches at 7 bases. Germline trimming cut 8 bases from V and 6 bases from J; bases unmatched to any gene: 12. Looked up from germline, CDR1 is MNHEY and CDR2 is SMNVEV (reference sequence). CDR3 length equals 14 residues. This chain's CDR3 is CASDLGTEGPEAFF. The CDR3 coding sequence is TGTGCCAGCGATTTAGGGACAGAAGGGCCTGAAGCTTTCTTT.

This clonotype was seen repeatedly, ten times or more. Here the CDR3 reads CASAGGLAVYEQYF. CDR3 bases: TGTGCCAGCGCTGGGGGACTAGCGGTTTACGAGCAGTACTTC. J is TRBJ2-7 and V is TRBV12-3 or TRBV12-4, with 11 bases identical to TRBD2. After removal of 8 bases from V and 4 bases from J, the junction contained 7 bases not matched to a gene. The CDR3 spans 14 residues.

This clonotype was seen at least ten times. The chain links TRBV7-9 to TRBJ1-6, with 8 bases aligning to TRBD1. Germline V CDR1 and CDR2: SEHNR, FQNEAQ (reference sequence). With V trimmed by 5 bases and J by 5 bases, 11 bases remained unmatched. The length of the CDR3 is 17 residues. The DNA for the CDR3 is TGTGCCAGCAGCCGACTCCGGGACAGGACTAATAATTCACCCCTCCACTTT. Protein: CASSRLRDRTNNSPLHF.

The table lists this clonotype with many counts. V is TRBV20-1 and J is TRBJ2-5; 11 nucleotides agree with TRBD2. Germline trimming cut 6 bases from V and 5 bases from J; bases unmatched to any gene: 11. Germline V lookup: CDR1 DFQATT, CDR2 SNEGSKA (reference sequence). The CDR3 is 15 amino acids. The CDR3 nucleotides are TGCAGTGCGCTAGACGTAGCGGGAGGGCTGGAGACCCAGTACTTC. It translates to CSALDVAGGLETQYF.

This clonotype came up many times. This chain connects TRBV27 to TRBJ1-2; 9 nucleotides line up with TRBD1. Germline loops: CDR1 MNHEY, CDR2 SMNVEV (reference sequence). The trim removed 4 bases at V and 1 base at J, leaving 10 bases unmatched. The CDR3 covers 17 residues. The CDR3 spells CASSSLQGADFNYGYTF. The CDR3 nucleotides read TGTGCCAGCAGTTCGCTACAGGGGGCAGATTTTAACTATGGCTACACCTTC.

Many counts were recorded for this clonotype. J is TRBJ1-1 and V is TRBV18; the D gene is possibly TRBD1 (6 bases). The CDR3 is 12 amino acids. The V end lost 4 bases, the J end lost 7 bases, and 10 bases lay between the germline ends. The V gene's germline CDR1 is KGHSH and CDR2 LQKENI. The CDR3 region has the DNA TGTGCCAGCTCACAGACAGGATTTGAAGCTTTCTTT. It yields the protein CASSQTGFEAFF.

This clonotype came up many times. This chain links TRBV6-6 with TRBJ1-1, with D possibly matching TRBD1 (5 bases). The germline V gene encodes CDR1 MNHNY and CDR2 SVGAGI (reference sequence). Between the trimmed V and J ends, which lost 10 bases and 0 bases, there was a span of 18 bases. The CDR3 runs to 15 residues. The CDR3 sequence is CATGGRVSMNTEAFF. CDR3 nucleotide sequence: TGTGCCACTGGGGGGAGGGTCTCTATGAACACTGAAGCTTTCTTT.

This clonotype was seen ten or more times. V and J are TRBV28 and TRBJ2-3, with 9 positions matching TRBD2. Germline CDR1 reads MDHEN; CDR2 reads SYDVKM. J lost 3 bases, V lost 8 bases, and 3 bases had no gene match. This CDR3 contains 13 residues. CDR3 residues: CASVSGSTDTQYF. DNA for the CDR3: TGTGCCAGCGTTAGCGGGAGTACAGATACGCAGTATTTT.

This clonotype was seen many times. The V gene is TRBV7-9, the J gene TRBJ2-3, with D uncertain. This CDR3 comprises 14 residues. V was shortened by 6 bases and J by 4 bases, with 14 bases between the two germline ends. The germline CDR1 and CDR2 sequences are SEHNR and FQNEAQ (reference sequence). This chain's CDR3 is CASSHSASADTQYF. In DNA form, the CDR3 reads TGTGCCAGCAGTCATTCCGCCTCGGCAGATACGCAGTATTTT.

In this sample, this clonotype is medium-sized. The chain joins TRBV28 to TRBJ1-1; D call uncertain. The CDR3 totals 17 residues. The V gene's germline CDR1 is MDHEN and CDR2 SYDVKM. The V end lost 2 bases, the J end lost 1 base, and 17 bases lay between the germline ends. This chain's CDR3 is CASSLTPVYWKNTEAFF. CDR3 in DNA: TGTGCCAGCAGTTTAACGCCAGTTTATTGGAAGAACACTGAAGCTTTCTTT.

This clonotype was seen many times. V and J are TRBV15 and TRBJ1-4, with 7 bases matching TRBD1. Losses at the gene ends were 10 bases for V and 8 bases for J; bases not matched to a gene: 10. CDR3 size: 13 residues. CDR1 is LNHNV and CDR2 is YYDKDF in the germline V gene (reference sequence). The CDR3 DNA sequence: TGTGCCATCACCGGGACAGCAGGGGAAAAACTGTTTTTT. It codes for CAITGTAGEKLFF.